The 29 T cell receptor beta chains below all came from one sample that was sequenced in a study of blood T cell repertoires in COVID-19. Generated by immunoSEQ multiplex PCR, the TCRdb table keeps only in-frame clones and is missing some. The repertoire consists of more than 300,000 clones, with 86% occurring once and the leading ten covering about 1.7%. The sequenced sample was peripheral blood. Receptors originate from a woman between 45 and 65 years old with acute or convalescent COVID-19.

The chain has TRBV29-1 and TRBJ2-7; D might be TRBD1 (7 bases). CDR3 length equals 13 residues. V was trimmed by 4 bases and J by 0 bases, leaving 10 bases between them. CDR1 and CDR2 from the germline V gene are SQVTM and ANQGSEA. CDR3 residues: CSVVRDSSYEQYF. In DNA, the CDR3 is TGCAGCGTTGTGCGGGACAGCTCCTACGAGCAGTACTTC.

The V and J genes are TRBV28 and TRBJ1-6; perhaps TRBD1 as D (5 bases). The CDR3 runs 15 residues. V was clipped by 6 bases and J by 3 bases, with 12 bases between them. Looked up from germline, CDR1 is MDHEN and CDR2 is SYDVKM. The CDR3 DNA sequence: TGTGCCAGCAGACCAGGGACTCTCTATAATTCACCCCTCCACTTT. It codes for CASRPGTLYNSPLHF.

Regarding this clone: At one end, the junction sequence differs from germline, possibly due to a read error. The chain couples TRBV7-9 to TRBJ2-7; 9 bases align to TRBD1. This CDR3 has 15 residues. Germline V gene lookup returns CDR1 SEHNR and CDR2 FQNEAQ (reference sequence). This chain's CDR3 is CASRTPGQGSHEQYF. The CDR3 DNA reads as TGTGCCAGCAGGACCCCGGGACAGGGCTCCCACGAGCAGTACTTC.

This clone came up once. The chain carries TRBV12-3 or TRBV12-4 and TRBJ1-5; D unresolved. Deletions cut 2 bases from V and 7 bases from J, with 9 bases between. The CDR3 consists of 13 residues. The CDR3 nucleotides read TGTGCCAGCAGTTTATCAGGAAACCAGCCCCAGCATTTT. It specifies CASSLSGNQPQHF.

This rearrangement joins TRBV6-6 to TRBJ2-7; 12 positions match TRBD1. Per germline, CDR1 MNHNY and CDR2 SVGAGI (reference sequence). Trimming cost V 6 bases and J 6 bases; bases outside gene matches: 18. This CDR3 comprises 18 residues. The CDR3 DNA follows: TGTGCCAGCAGCCGAACCGGGACAGGGGGCGAGGTTATCGGCGAGCAGTACTTC. This codes for CASSRTGTGGEVIGEQYF.

This clone was seen a single time. The chain combines TRBV6-4 with TRBJ2-5; D perhaps matches TRBD2 (6 bases). V was clipped by 3 bases and J by 5 bases, with 13 bases between them. The CDR3 runs to 14 residues. Germline CDR1 MRHNA, CDR2 SNTAGT. The CDR3 nucleotides are TGTGCCAGCAGTGATGTTCTAGCGATGGAGACCCAGTACTTC. Its translation: CASSDVLAMETQYF.

This sequence joins TRBV7-2 and TRBJ2-7; D possibly corresponds to TRBD2 (5 bases). The germline gives CDR1 SGHTA, CDR2 FQGNSA. This CDR3 is 13 amino acids long. The V and J ends lost 5 bases and 1 base respectively, with 9 bases between them. The CDR3 region is CASSRDPSYEQYF. As DNA, the CDR3 is TGTGCCAGCAGCCGGGATCCTTCCTACGAGCAGTACTTC.

This clone was detected only a few times. This chain connects TRBV5-4 to TRBJ1-2; possibly TRBD1 for D (6 bases). Trimming left V 2 bases short and J 2 bases short, with 10 bases between. This CDR3 region has 14 residues. The V gene's germline CDR1 is SGHNT and CDR2 YYREEE (reference sequence). The CDR3 DNA follows: TGTGCCAGCAGCTTCGGACAGACGAACTATGGCTACACCTTC. Its protein is CASSFGQTNYGYTF.

The chain combines TRBV29-1 with TRBJ2-7, with 12 bases lining up with TRBD1. Per the germline V gene, CDR1 is SQVTM and CDR2 is ANQGSEA. With 7 bases clipped from V and 5 bases from J, the junction kept 6 bases outside the gene matches. The CDR3 runs to 13 residues. The chain's CDR3 is CSGAGQGAHEQYF. Written as DNA, the CDR3 is TGCAGCGGTGCGGGACAGGGGGCCCACGAGCAGTACTTC.

V and J are TRBV14 and TRBJ2-3; D gene unclear. V lost 1 base to trimming and J lost 3 bases, with 2 bases between them. The CDR3 loop spans 12 amino acids. Germline-derived CDR1 and CDR2 are SGHDN and FVKESK. CDR3 nucleotides: TGTGCCAGCAGCCAAGTAACAGATACGCAGTATTTT. Amino acids: CASSQVTDTQYF.

J is TRBJ2-7 and V is TRBV29-1, with D possibly matching TRBD2 (6 bases). Germline assignment: CDR1 SQVTM and CDR2 ANQGSEA. V shed 4 bases and J shed 2 bases, with 12 bases lying between them. The CDR3 is made up of 13 amino acids. The CDR3 region has the DNA TGCAGCGTTGCTATGGGGACTCCCTACGAGCAGTACTTC. Protein product: CSVAMGTPYEQYF.

The chain uses TRBV24-1 and TRBJ2-5; perhaps TRBD2 as D (6 bases). V lost 4 bases to trimming and J lost 4 bases, with 12 bases between them. The CDR3 consists of 14 residues. Germline CDR1 and CDR2: KGHDR and SFDVKD. The CDR3, as DNA: TGTGCCACCAGTGAGTCCCGGGGGTCAGAGACCCAGTACTTC. It encodes CATSESRGSETQYF.

A note on this clone: Other nucleotide sequences in the sample specify the same CDR3. J is TRBJ2-7 and V is TRBV7-2; 7 bases fit TRBD2. The CDR3 sequence is 18 residues long. The ends lost 1 base at V and 5 bases at J; junction bases unmatched: 17. CDR1 and CDR2 from the germline V gene are SGHTA and FQGNSA. The CDR3 region is CASSLGGTISTSGNEQYF. In DNA, the CDR3 is TGTGCCAGCAGCTTAGGAGGGACTATCAGTACCTCGGGAAACGAGCAGTACTTC.

This chain connects TRBV13 to TRBJ2-1; 10 nucleotides match TRBD2. Germline V gives CDR1 PRHDT, CDR2 FYEKMQ (reference sequence). There are 14 residues in the CDR3. The V and J ends lost 5 bases and 6 bases, in that order; junction bases with no gene match: 4. The CDR3 loop reads CASSPRLAGNEQFF. CDR3 bases: TGTGCCAGCAGCCCCCGACTAGCGGGCAATGAGCAGTTCTTC.

The DNA for the CDR3 is TGTGCCAGCAGCTCCCTTGGGGGACAGGGCTACGAGCAGTACTTC. Protein: CASSSLGGQGYEQYF. The chain couples TRBV7-2 to TRBJ2-7; 9 bases map to TRBD1. CDR3 length: 15 amino acids. J was trimmed by 3 bases and V by 4 bases; bases with no gene match: 7. Germline assignment: CDR1 SGHTA and CDR2 FQGNSA. The entire variable domain, with the rest obtained from reference TRBV7-2 and TRBJ2-7, is as follows: GAGVSQSPSNKVTEKGKDVELRCDPISGHTALYWYRQSLGQGLEFLIYFQGNSAPDKSGLPSDRFSAERTGGSVSTLTIQRTQQEDSAVYLCASSSLGGQGYEQYFGPGTRLTVT.

The chain links TRBV14 to TRBJ2-2; 7 nucleotides match TRBD1. CDR3 length: 14 amino acids. J was trimmed by 6 bases and V by 5 bases; bases with no gene match: 6. Germline CDR1 is SGHDN and CDR2 is FVKESK. CDR3 sequence: CASSSGTVAGELFF. CDR3 in DNA: TGTGCCAGCAGCTCCGGGACAGTGGCCGGGGAGCTGTTTTTT. Together with reference TRBV14 and TRBJ2-2, the CDR3 gives the full variable domain: EAGVTQFPSHSVIEKGQTVTLRCDPISGHDNLYWYRRVMGKEIKFLLHFVKESKQDESGMPNNRFLAERTGGTYSTLKVQPAELEDSGVYFCASSSGTVAGELFFGEGSRLTVL.

This clone was detected once. The chain is built from TRBV4-3 and TRBJ2-3, with D tentatively TRBD2 (5 bases). This CDR3 region has 15 residues. Germline V gene lookup returns CDR1 LGHNA and CDR2 YSLEER. The ends were cut back, 3 bases at V and 0 bases at J, with 10 bases in the middle. DNA of the CDR3: TGCGCCAGCAGCCAGCGGGCCTTCAGCACAGATACGCAGTATTTT. Its protein is CASSQRAFSTDTQYF.

The chain combines TRBV2 with TRBJ1-1; D may be TRBD1 (5 bases). There are 14 residues in the CDR3. Trimming pared 2 bases from V and 4 bases from J, leaving 11 bases between. Germline lookup yields CDR1 SNHLY and CDR2 FYNNEI. Here the CDR3 reads CASSEQGLGTEAFF. Written as DNA, the CDR3 is TGTGCCAGCAGTGAACAGGGACTTGGCACTGAAGCTTTCTTT.

J is TRBJ2-4 and V is TRBV9, with D unresolved. CDR1 and CDR2 (germline): SGDLS, YYNGEE. Trimming shortened V by 0 bases and J by 0 bases, and 7 bases separated the two germline ends. The CDR3 contains 15 residues. The CDR3 region is CASSVGALAKNIQYF. Written as DNA, the CDR3 is TGTGCCAGCAGCGTAGGAGCGCTAGCCAAAAACATTCAGTACTTC.

The V and J genes are TRBV6-1 and TRBJ1-1; TRBD1 agrees at 8 bases. Per germline, CDR1 MNHNS and CDR2 SASEGT. J was trimmed by 4 bases and V by 3 bases; bases with no gene match: 4. The CDR3 is made up of 14 amino acids. The CDR3 DNA reads TGTGCCAGCAGTGATGGACAGGGTTTCACTGAAGCTTTCTTT. Amino acid sequence: CASSDGQGFTEAFF.

V usage is TRBV5-5 and J usage is TRBJ2-7; 7 positions match TRBD2. CDR3 size: 16 residues. Germline lookup yields CDR1 SGHKS and CDR2 YYEKEE (reference sequence). J gave up 0 bases and V 0 bases, and 6 bases lay outside the gene matches. The CDR3 bases are TGTGCCAGCAGCTTGGCCGGTGGGAGGGACTCCTACGAGCAGTACTTC. Translating gives CASSLAGGRDSYEQYF.

This clone was seen a handful of times. V and J are TRBV27 and TRBJ2-1; TRBD2 agrees at 9 bases. The germline gives CDR1 MNHEY, CDR2 SMNVEV (reference sequence). V dropped 5 bases and J dropped 2; count of bases not matched to a gene: 10. The CDR3 spans 17 residues. The CDR3 DNA sequence: TGTGCCAGCAGTCCCGCAAGCGGGAGGAAAACCTACAATGAGCAGTTCTTC. This translates into CASSPASGRKTYNEQFF.

The rearrangement joins TRBV5-1 to TRBJ1-1; the D is unclear. CDR1 SGHRS and CDR2 YFSETQ come from the germline V gene. Deletions cut 4 bases from V and 4 bases from J, with 11 bases between. The CDR3 runs 13 residues. The CDR3 region is CASSARPLTEAFF. In nucleotides, the CDR3 is TGCGCCAGCAGCGCTAGGCCACTCACTGAAGCTTTCTTT.

The V and J genes are TRBV5-1 and TRBJ2-7; 9 nucleotides align to TRBD1. The CDR3 extends over 14 amino acids. Germline V gives CDR1 SGHRS, CDR2 YFSETQ. V lost 7 bases to trimming and J lost 0 bases; unmatched junction nucleotides: 5. Here the CDR3 reads CASQPGQGSYEQYF. The CDR3 DNA is TGCGCCAGCCAACCGGGACAGGGCTCCTACGAGCAGTACTTC.

V gene TRBV20-1 combines with J gene TRBJ1-2, with D possibly TRBD1 on 5 matching bases. Germline CDR1 is DFQATT and CDR2 is SNEGSKA (reference sequence). V was trimmed by 3 bases and J by 4 bases, leaving 6 bases between them. CDR3 length equals 11 residues. Here the CDR3 reads CSARDIYGYTF. Here the CDR3 DNA reads TGCAGTGCTAGGGACATCTATGGCTACACCTTC.

This clone has a handful of counts. The chain links TRBV5-4 to TRBJ1-5, with 12 bases matching TRBD1. V was pared by 2 bases and J by 5 bases, with 5 bases of the junction left unmatched. Germline-derived CDR1 and CDR2 are SGHNT and YYREEE (reference sequence). CDR3 length: 16 amino acids. In DNA form, the CDR3 reads TGTGCCAGCAGCTTTGGGACAGGGGGCTTGGATCAGCCCCAGCATTTT. This sequence encodes CASSFGTGGLDQPQHF.

The CDR3 sequence: CASMVGGWAQYF. The CDR3 nucleotides are TGTGCCAGCATGGTCGGGGGGTGGGCCCAGTACTTC. The chain combines TRBV12-3 or TRBV12-4 with TRBJ2-5; 7 nucleotides agree with TRBD2. V shed 7 bases, J shed 9 bases, and the junction held 8 bases outside the gene matches. There are 12 residues in the CDR3.

This chain uses TRBV28 with TRBJ2-7, with D possibly being TRBD2 (6 bases). Looked up from germline, CDR1 is MDHEN and CDR2 is SYDVKM. The CDR3 is 13 amino acids. V gave up 5 bases and J gave up 2 bases, with 10 bases separating them. CDR3 sequence: CASSREFPYEQYF. In nucleotides, the CDR3 is TGTGCCAGCAGTCGGGAGTTCCCCTACGAGCAGTACTTC.

DNA of the CDR3: TGCAGCGTTGAAGGAGCTCAGGGGACCGCCTTCGTCACTGAAGCTTTCTTT. Translating it yields CSVEGAQGTAFVTEAFF. This chain connects TRBV29-1 to TRBJ1-1, with D tentatively TRBD1 (6 bases). This CDR3 region has 17 residues. The germline CDR1 and CDR2 sequences are SQVTM and ANQGSEA. The ends were cut back, 1 base at V and 4 bases at J, with 22 bases in the middle.